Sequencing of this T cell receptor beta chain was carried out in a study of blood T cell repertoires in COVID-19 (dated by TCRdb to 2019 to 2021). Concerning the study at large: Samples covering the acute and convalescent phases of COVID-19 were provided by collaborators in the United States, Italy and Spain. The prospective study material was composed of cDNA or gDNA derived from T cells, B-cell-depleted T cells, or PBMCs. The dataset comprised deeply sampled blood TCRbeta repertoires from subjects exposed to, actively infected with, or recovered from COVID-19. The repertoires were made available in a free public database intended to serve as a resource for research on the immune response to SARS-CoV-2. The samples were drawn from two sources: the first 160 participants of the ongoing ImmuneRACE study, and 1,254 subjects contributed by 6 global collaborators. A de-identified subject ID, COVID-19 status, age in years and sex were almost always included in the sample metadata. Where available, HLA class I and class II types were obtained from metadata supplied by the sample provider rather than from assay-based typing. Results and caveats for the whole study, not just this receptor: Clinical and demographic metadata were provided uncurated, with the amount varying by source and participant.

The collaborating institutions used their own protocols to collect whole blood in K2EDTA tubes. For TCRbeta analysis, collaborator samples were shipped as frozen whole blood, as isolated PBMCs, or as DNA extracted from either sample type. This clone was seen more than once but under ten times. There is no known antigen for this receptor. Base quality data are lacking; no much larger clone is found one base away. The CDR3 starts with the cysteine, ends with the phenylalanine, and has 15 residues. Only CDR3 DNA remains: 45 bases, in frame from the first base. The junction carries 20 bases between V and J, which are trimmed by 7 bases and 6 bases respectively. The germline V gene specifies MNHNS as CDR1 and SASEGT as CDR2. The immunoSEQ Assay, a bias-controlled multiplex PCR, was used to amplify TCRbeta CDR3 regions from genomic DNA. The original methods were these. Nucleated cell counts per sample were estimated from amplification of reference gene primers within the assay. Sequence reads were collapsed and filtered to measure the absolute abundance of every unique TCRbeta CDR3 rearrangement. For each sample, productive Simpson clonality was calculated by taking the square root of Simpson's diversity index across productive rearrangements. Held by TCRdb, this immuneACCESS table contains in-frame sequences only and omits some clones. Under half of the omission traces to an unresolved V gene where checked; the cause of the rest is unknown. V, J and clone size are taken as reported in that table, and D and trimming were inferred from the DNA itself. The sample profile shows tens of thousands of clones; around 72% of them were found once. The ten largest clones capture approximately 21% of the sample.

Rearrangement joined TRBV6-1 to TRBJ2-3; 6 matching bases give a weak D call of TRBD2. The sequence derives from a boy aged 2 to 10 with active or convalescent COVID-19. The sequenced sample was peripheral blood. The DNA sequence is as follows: TGTGCCAGCACCAACTCAGGGACCGGGAGTGATACGCAGTATTTT. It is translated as CASTNSGTGSDTQYF.